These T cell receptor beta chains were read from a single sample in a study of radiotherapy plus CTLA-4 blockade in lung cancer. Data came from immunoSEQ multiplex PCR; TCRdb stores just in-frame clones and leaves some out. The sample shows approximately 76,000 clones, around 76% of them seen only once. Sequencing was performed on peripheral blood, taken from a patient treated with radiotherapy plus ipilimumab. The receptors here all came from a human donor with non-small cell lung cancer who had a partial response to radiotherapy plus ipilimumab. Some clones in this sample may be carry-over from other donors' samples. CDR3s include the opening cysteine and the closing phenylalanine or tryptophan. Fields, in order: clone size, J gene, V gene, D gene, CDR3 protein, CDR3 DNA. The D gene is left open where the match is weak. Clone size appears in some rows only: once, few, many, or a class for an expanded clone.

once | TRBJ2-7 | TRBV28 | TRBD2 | CASSSPLSGAIEQYF | TGTGCCAGCAGCTCGCCTCTGAGCGGGGCTATCGAGCAGTACTTC
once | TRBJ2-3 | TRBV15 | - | CATSRALQGGTDTQYF | TGTGCCACCAGCAGAGCGCTTCAGGGTGGCACAGATACGCAGTATTTT
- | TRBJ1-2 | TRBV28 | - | CASSLAGAGNYGYTF | TGTGCCAGCAGTTTAGCGGGGGCCGGGAACTATGGCTACACCTTC
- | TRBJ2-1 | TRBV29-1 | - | CSVRTGSDNEQFF | TGCAGCGTCCGCACAGGGAGCGACAATGAGCAGTTCTTC
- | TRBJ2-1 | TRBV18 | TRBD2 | CASSPQGLGLEQFF | TGTGCCAGCTCACCCCAGGGACTAGGACTTGAGCAGTTCTTC
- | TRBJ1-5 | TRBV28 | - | CASSPGVVTGNQPQHF | TGTGCCAGCAGTCCCGGAGTGGTAACGGGGAATCAGCCCCAGCATTTT
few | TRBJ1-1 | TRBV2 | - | CASRDWQGAATEAFF | TGTGCCAGCAGAGATTGGCAGGGCGCGGCCACTGAAGCTTTCTTT
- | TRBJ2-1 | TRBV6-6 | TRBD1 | CATTGGLYNEQFF | TGTGCCACCACAGGGGGCCTCTACAATGAGCAGTTCTTC
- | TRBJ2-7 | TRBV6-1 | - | CASSPANRPTYEQYF | TGTGCCAGCAGTCCCGCCAACAGGCCTACTTACGAGCAGTACTTC
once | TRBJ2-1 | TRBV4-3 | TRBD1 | CASSPRLTGSYNEQFF | TGCGCCAGCAGCCCCCGACTGACAGGGTCCTACAATGAGCAGTTCTTC